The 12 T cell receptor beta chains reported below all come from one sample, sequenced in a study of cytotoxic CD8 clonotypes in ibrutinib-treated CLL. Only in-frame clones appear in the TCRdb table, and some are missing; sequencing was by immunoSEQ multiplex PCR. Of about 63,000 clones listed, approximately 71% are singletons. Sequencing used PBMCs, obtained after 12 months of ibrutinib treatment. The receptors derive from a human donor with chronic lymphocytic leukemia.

The CDR3 DNA reads as TGTGCCAGCAGCCAGACTCGGACTTCAATTTACCTTAATCAGCCCCAGCATTTT. Its translation is CASSQTRTSIYLNQPQHF. The chain has TRBV14 and TRBJ1-5; D unresolved. Germline values: CDR1 SGHDN, CDR2 FVKESK. The CDR3 runs to 18 residues. Trimming cost V 3 bases and J 4 bases, with 22 bases left between them. Full variable domain (missing parts from reference TRBV14 and TRBJ1-5): EAGVTQFPSHSVIEKGQTVTLRCDPISGHDNLYWYRRVMGKEIKFLLHFVKESKQDESGMPNNRFLAERTGGTYSTLKVQPAELEDSGVYFCASSQTRTSIYLNQPQHFGDGTRLSIL.

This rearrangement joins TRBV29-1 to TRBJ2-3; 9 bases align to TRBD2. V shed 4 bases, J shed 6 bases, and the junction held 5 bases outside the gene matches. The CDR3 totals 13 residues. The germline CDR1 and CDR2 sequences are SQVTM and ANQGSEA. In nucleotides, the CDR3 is TGCAGCGTTGTAAGAACTAGCGGGGATACGCAGTATTTT. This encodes CSVVRTSGDTQYF.

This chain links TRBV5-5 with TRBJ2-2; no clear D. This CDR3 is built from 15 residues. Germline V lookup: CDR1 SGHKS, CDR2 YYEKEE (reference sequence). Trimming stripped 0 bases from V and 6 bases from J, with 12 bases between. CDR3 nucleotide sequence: TGTGCCAGCAGCTTGGCCACGGGTGCGGCCGGGGAGCTGTTTTTT. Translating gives CASSLATGAAGELFF.

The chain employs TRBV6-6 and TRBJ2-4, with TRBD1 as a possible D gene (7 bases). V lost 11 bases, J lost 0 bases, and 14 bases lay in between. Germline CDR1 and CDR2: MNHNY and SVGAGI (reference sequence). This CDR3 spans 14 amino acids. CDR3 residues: CAARDSLAKNIQYF. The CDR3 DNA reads TGTGCCGCGCGGGACAGTCTAGCCAAAAACATTCAGTACTTC.

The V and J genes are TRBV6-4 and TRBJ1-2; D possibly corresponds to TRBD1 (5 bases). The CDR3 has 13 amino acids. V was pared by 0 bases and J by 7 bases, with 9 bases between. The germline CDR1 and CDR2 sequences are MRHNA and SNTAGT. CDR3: CASSDSPGFGYTF. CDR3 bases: TGTGCCAGCAGTGACTCTCCAGGGTTTGGCTACACCTTC.

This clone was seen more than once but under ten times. The CDR3 coding sequence is TGTGCCAGCAACTTGGACAGGCTTATGGCTCAGCCCCAGCATTTT. Its translation: CASNLDRLMAQPQHF. The rearrangement links TRBV27 to TRBJ1-5; 7 bases agree with TRBD1. The CDR3 runs 15 residues. The V and J ends lost 7 bases and 6 bases, in that order; junction bases with no gene match: 12. Germline CDR1 and CDR2: MNHEY and SMNVEV (reference sequence).

The CDR3 bases are TGCGCCAGCAGCTCGACAGGGGGTGATGAAAAACTGTTTTTT. It yields the protein CASSSTGGDEKLFF. The V and J genes are TRBV5-1 and TRBJ1-4; TRBD1 matches at 9 bases. V shed 3 bases, J shed 6 bases, and the junction held 3 bases outside the gene matches. Germline V gene data show CDR1 as SGHRS and CDR2 as YFSETQ. The CDR3 loop spans 14 amino acids.

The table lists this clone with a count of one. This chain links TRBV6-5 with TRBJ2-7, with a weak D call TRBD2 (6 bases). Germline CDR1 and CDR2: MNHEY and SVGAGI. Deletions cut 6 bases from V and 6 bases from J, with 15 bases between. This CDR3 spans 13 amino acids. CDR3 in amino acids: CASRAQGLREQYF. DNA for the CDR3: TGTGCCAGCAGGGCGCAGGGACTTCGCGAGCAGTACTTC.

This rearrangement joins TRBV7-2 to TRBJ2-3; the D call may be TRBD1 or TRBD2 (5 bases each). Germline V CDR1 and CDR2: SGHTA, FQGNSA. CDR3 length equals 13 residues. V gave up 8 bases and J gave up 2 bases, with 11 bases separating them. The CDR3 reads CASWGGFTDTQYF. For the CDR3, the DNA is TGTGCCAGCTGGGGCGGGTTCACAGATACGCAGTATTTT.

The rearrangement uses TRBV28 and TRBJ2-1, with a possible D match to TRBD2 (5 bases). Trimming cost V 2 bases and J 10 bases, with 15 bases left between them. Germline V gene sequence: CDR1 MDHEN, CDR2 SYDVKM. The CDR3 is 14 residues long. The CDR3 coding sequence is TGTGCCAGCAGTTTAGGGCGGGCTTCGCAGGAGCAGTTCTTC. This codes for CASSLGRASQEQFF.

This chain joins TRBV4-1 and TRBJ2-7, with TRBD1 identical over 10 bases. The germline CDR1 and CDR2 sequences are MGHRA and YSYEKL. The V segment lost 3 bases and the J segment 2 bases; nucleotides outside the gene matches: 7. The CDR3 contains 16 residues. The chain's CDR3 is CASSHPGQGTPYEQYF. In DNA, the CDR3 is TGCGCCAGCAGCCACCCGGGACAGGGGACCCCCTACGAGCAGTACTTC.

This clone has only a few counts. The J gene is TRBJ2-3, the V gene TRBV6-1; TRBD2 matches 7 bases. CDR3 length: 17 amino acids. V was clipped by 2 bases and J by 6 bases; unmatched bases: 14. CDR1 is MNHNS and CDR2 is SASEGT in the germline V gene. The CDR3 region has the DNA TGTGCCAGCAGTGAATTTAGTACGGGAGGCCTAGGGGATACGCAGTATTTT. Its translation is CASSEFSTGGLGDTQYF.